The next 30 T cell receptor beta chains were all read from a single sample in a study of identical twins. TCRdb itself ran the 5' RACE reads through MiXCR, one entry per CDR3 protein. The sample records fewer than 550,000 distinct CDR3 sequences, roughly an eighth being singletons. This same sample was also part of a study on yellow fever vaccine responses in identical twins.

The material sequenced was CD4+ T cells sorted from blood. The receptors were gathered from a woman between 18 and 30 years old in good health.

This clonotype appeared many times. The J gene is TRBJ2-7, the V gene TRBV7-2; 8 nucleotides line up with TRBD2. CDR1 is SGHTA and CDR2 is FQGNSA in the germline V gene. V was pared by 1 base and J by 2 bases, with 4 bases of the junction left unmatched. The CDR3 runs 15 residues. The CDR3 region is CASSLVAGGAYEQYF. Here the CDR3 DNA reads TGTGCCAGCAGCTTAGTCGCGGGGGGAGCCTACGAGCAGTACTTC. The full variable domain, its missing parts supplied by reference TRBV7-2 and TRBJ2-7, is GAGVSQSPSNKVTEKGKDVELRCDPISGHTALYWYRQSLGQGLEFLIYFQGNSAPDKSGLPSDRFSAERTGGSVSTLTIQRTQQEDSAVYLCASSLVAGGAYEQYFGPGTRLTVT.

This clonotype was seen ten or more times. V gene TRBV29-1 combines with J gene TRBJ2-5, with 7 nucleotides matching TRBD1. V shed 4 bases, J shed 2 bases, and the junction held 10 bases outside the gene matches. Germline-derived CDR1 and CDR2 are SQVTM and ANQGSEA. CDR3 length: 15 residues. CDR3 coding DNA: TGCAGCGTTGGTCGGACAGGCGTCGTGCAAGAGACCCAGTACTTC. Translated: CSVGRTGVVQETQYF.

This clonotype was observed a few times. V and J are TRBV29-1 and TRBJ1-5; 12 bases line up with TRBD1. CDR3 length equals 15 residues. The V gene's germline CDR1 is SQVTM and CDR2 ANQGSEA. The V and J ends lost 4 bases and 4 bases, in that order; junction bases with no gene match: 5. CDR3 coding DNA: TGCAGCGTTGGCGGGACAGGGGGCCTTAATCAGCCCCAGCATTTT. It codes for CSVGGTGGLNQPQHF.

This clonotype was seen a few times. The chain couples TRBV9 to TRBJ1-3; maybe TRBD1 (6 bases). Trimming removed 4 bases at V and 0 bases at J, with 14 bases between. CDR3 size: 16 residues. Germline V CDR1 and CDR2: SGDLS, YYNGEE. The CDR3, as DNA: TGTGCCAGCAGCTGGGGGCAGGGTAGCTCTGGAAACACCATATATTTT. Protein sequence: CASSWGQGSSGNTIYF.

This clonotype has at least ten counts. The gene calls are TRBV2 and TRBJ2-7, with a tentative D call TRBD1 (6 bases). V was clipped by 6 bases and J by 0 bases, with 9 bases between them. Germline CDR1 SNHLY, CDR2 FYNNEI. The CDR3 runs to 13 residues. CDR3 region: CASRQGGSYEQYF. In nucleotides, the CDR3 is TGTGCCAGCAGACAGGGCGGCTCCTACGAGCAGTACTTC.

The chain combines TRBV25-1 with TRBJ1-1; D remains ambiguous. Trimming took 1 base from V and 1 from J, leaving 7 bases between them. The length of the CDR3 is 14 residues. Germline CDR1 and CDR2: MGHDK and SYGVNS. CDR3 DNA sequence: TGTGCCAGCAGTGAATTACGAGGGAACACTGAAGCTTTCTTT. Residues: CASSELRGNTEAFF.

This clonotype was counted only a few times. The chain couples TRBV27 to TRBJ2-5; 14 nucleotides align to TRBD2. J gave up 5 bases and V 2 bases, and 19 bases lay outside the gene matches. The CDR3 has 21 residues. From germline, CDR1 is MNHEY and CDR2 SMNVEV (reference sequence). CDR3 loop: CASSLRFRFAGTSGRVETQYF. In nucleotides, the CDR3 is TGTGCCAGCAGTTTACGTTTCCGTTTCGCCGGGACTAGCGGGAGAGTGGAGACCCAGTACTTC.

This clonotype occurred a few times. The CDR3 DNA reads TGTGCTAGTGGGTCGAAGGAAGATCGGGACAACGTCAAAGAGCAGTACTTC. This encodes CASGSKEDRDNVKEQYF. The chain links TRBV12-5 to TRBJ2-7; tentative D call: TRBD1 (6 bases). V lost 6 bases and J lost 7, with 28 bases in between. CDR1 and CDR2 (germline): LGHNT, FRNRAP. This CDR3 has 17 amino acids.

This chain connects TRBV3-1 to TRBJ1-6; 7 bases are shared with TRBD1. Looked up from germline, CDR1 is LGHDT and CDR2 is YNNKEL (reference sequence). After removal of 8 bases from V and 9 bases from J, the junction contained 10 bases not matched to a gene. The CDR3 covers 14 residues. The CDR3 region is CASLDRVKGSPLHF. The DNA of the CDR3 is TGTGCCAGCCTCGACAGGGTCAAGGGTTCACCCCTCCACTTT.

This clonotype was counted only a few times. The rearrangement uses TRBV5-6 and TRBJ2-1; 8 bases are a match to TRBD1. The V and J ends lost 0 bases and 5 bases, in that order; junction bases with no gene match: 7. This CDR3 comprises 16 residues. The germline V gene encodes CDR1 SGHDT and CDR2 YYEEEE. Written as DNA, the CDR3 is TGTGCCAGCAGCTTGGTAGGGGGACAGGCGGACAATGAGCAGTTCTTC. It codes for CASSLVGGQADNEQFF.

This clonotype was found a few times. This chain connects TRBV5-1 to TRBJ1-1; D not resolved. CDR3 length equals 14 residues. Germline-derived CDR1 and CDR2 are SGHRS and YFSETQ. With 4 bases removed from V and 1 base from J, the gap between germline ends came to 11 bases. CDR3 DNA: TGCGCCAGCAGCCCAGCTGTGGGGAACACTGAAGCTTTCTTT. The encoded protein is CASSPAVGNTEAFF.

This chain joins TRBV27 and TRBJ2-1, with 9 bases that match TRBD1. The ends lost 1 base at V and 5 bases at J; junction bases unmatched: 0. CDR1 is MNHEY and CDR2 is SMNVEV in the germline V gene (reference sequence). CDR3 length: 14 amino acids. The CDR3 here is CASSLWDRDNEQFF. The DNA of the CDR3 is TGTGCCAGCAGTTTATGGGACAGGGACAATGAGCAGTTCTTC.

This clonotype was recorded only once. V is TRBV6-6 and J is TRBJ1-1; D uncertain. The germline CDR1 and CDR2 sequences are MNHNY and SVGAGI (reference sequence). V lost 6 bases, J lost 4 bases, and 12 bases lay in between. There are 13 residues in the CDR3. The CDR3 loop is CASSSPGGTEAFF. The CDR3, as DNA: TGTGCCAGCAGCTCCCCGGGAGGCACTGAAGCTTTCTTT.

This clonotype has a handful of counts. The chain recombines TRBV3-1 with TRBJ2-3, with D maybe TRBD2 (6 bases). Trimming took off 0 bases at V and 2 bases at J, with 18 bases between the two ends. Per the germline V gene, CDR1 is LGHDT and CDR2 is YNNKEL (reference sequence). The CDR3 is 18 residues long. The CDR3 coding sequence is TGTGCCAGCAGCCAAGACCCCCCGCGGGGTTCCGCCACAGATACGCAGTATTTT. Amino acids: CASSQDPPRGSATDTQYF.

The CDR3 region has the DNA TGTGCCAGCAGTCGGGGACTAGCGGGGGTCAACGAGCAGTACTTC. It is translated as CASSRGLAGVNEQYF. The V gene is TRBV27, the J gene TRBJ2-7; TRBD2 agrees at 14 bases. The germline CDR1 and CDR2 sequences are MNHEY and SMNVEV (reference sequence). Trimming at V came to 5 bases and at J to 5 bases, leaving 5 bases not matched to a gene. CDR3 length: 15 amino acids.

The chain employs TRBV6-5 and TRBJ2-6; unclear D gene. Germline V gene data show CDR1 as MNHEY and CDR2 as SVGAGI. V was trimmed by 2 bases and J by 0 bases, leaving 5 bases between them. The CDR3 is 15 amino acids. Written as DNA, the CDR3 is TGTGCCAGCAGTTACGATTCCTCTGGGGCCAACGTCCTGACTTTC. Protein product: CASSYDSSGANVLTF.

The chain uses TRBV5-6 and TRBJ2-7; the match to TRBD2 covers 13 bases. The V segment lost 3 bases and the J segment 5 bases; nucleotides outside the gene matches: 8. The CDR3 contains 16 residues. Germline V gene data show CDR1 as SGHDT and CDR2 as YYEEEE. This CDR3 is CASSYPGTSGKNEQYF. In DNA, the CDR3 is TGTGCCAGCAGCTATCCTGGGACTAGCGGGAAGAACGAGCAGTACTTC.

The chain carries TRBV5-6 and TRBJ2-1, with 8 bases that match TRBD1. There are 15 residues in the CDR3. Trimming took 2 bases from V and 9 from J; bases not matched to a gene: 10. Germline loops: CDR1 SGHDT, CDR2 YYEEEE. This CDR3 reads CASSFPQGAFGEQFF. The CDR3 coding sequence is TGTGCCAGCAGCTTCCCCCAGGGGGCTTTTGGTGAGCAGTTCTTC.

This clonotype occurred a few times. V usage is TRBV6-6 and J usage is TRBJ2-3; D uncertain. Per germline, CDR1 MNHNY and CDR2 SVGAGI (reference sequence). The V end lost 7 bases, the J end lost 6 bases, and 5 bases lay between the germline ends. The CDR3 covers 10 residues. The chain's CDR3 is CASMRDTQYF. In DNA form, the CDR3 reads TGTGCCAGCATGAGGGATACGCAGTATTTT.

J is TRBJ2-5 and V is TRBV20-1; 8 bases are shared with TRBD1. This CDR3 is built from 14 residues. V shed 5 bases, J shed 2 bases, and the junction held 7 bases outside the gene matches. Germline V gives CDR1 DFQATT, CDR2 SNEGSKA (reference sequence). The CDR3: CSALGQGKQETQYF. CDR3 DNA sequence: TGCAGTGCTTTAGGACAGGGCAAACAAGAGACCCAGTACTTC.

The rearrangement links TRBV20-1 to TRBJ2-7, with 8 positions matching TRBD2. Germline V CDR1 and CDR2: DFQATT, SNEGSKA (reference sequence). V shed 4 bases, J shed 2 bases, and the junction held 7 bases outside the gene matches. The CDR3 runs 14 residues. CDR3: CSATRAGLAYEQYF. The CDR3 nucleotides are TGCAGTGCTACCCGGGCGGGACTAGCCTACGAGCAGTACTTC.

This chain connects TRBV7-9 to TRBJ2-7, with TRBD2 identical over 10 bases. V shed 1 base and J 7 bases; nucleotides not matched to a gene: 7. The germline V gene has CDR1 SEHNR and CDR2 FQNEAQ (reference sequence). CDR3 length equals 15 residues. The CDR3 protein is CASSLGASGSGEQYF. DNA for the CDR3: TGTGCCAGCAGCTTAGGCGCTAGCGGGAGCGGAGAGCAGTACTTC.

This clonotype came up a few times. V usage is TRBV28 and J usage is TRBJ2-1; TRBD2 might be the D (6 bases). Germline-derived CDR1 and CDR2 are MDHEN and SYDVKM. The CDR3 runs 15 residues. V was pared by 4 bases and J by 7 bases, with 17 bases between. The CDR3 nucleotides are TGTGCCAGCAGTTCTCCGACCCGGGGGAGGAATGAGCAGTTCTTC. The encoded protein is CASSSPTRGRNEQFF.

This chain joins TRBV11-1 and TRBJ2-3; 9 bases are a match to TRBD2. This CDR3 is built from 14 residues. V lost 5 bases and J lost 5; bases outside the gene matches: 5. CDR1 SGHAT and CDR2 FQDESV come from the germline V gene (reference sequence). CDR3 nucleotide sequence: TGTGCCAGCAGCGTTAGCGGGGGAGAAGATACGCAGTATTTT. This gives the protein CASSVSGGEDTQYF.

The genes are TRBV29-1 and TRBJ2-1; no definite D call. CDR3 length equals 14 residues. Per the germline V gene, CDR1 is SQVTM and CDR2 is ANQGSEA. Deletions cut 6 bases from V and 5 bases from J, with 17 bases between. The DNA of the CDR3 is TGCAGCGTCCTAGGTCTTGCACTTCACAATGAGCAGTTCTTC. It translates to CSVLGLALHNEQFF.

This clonotype was seen once. This rearrangement joins TRBV12-3 or TRBV12-4 to TRBJ1-4; TRBD1 is a possible D gene (6 bases). The V end was cut by 5 bases, the J end by 7 bases, with 17 bases between. The CDR3 loop spans 15 amino acids. CDR3 loop: CASSQITGLGEKLFF. CDR3 coding DNA: TGTGCCAGCAGTCAGATAACAGGGCTGGGTGAAAAACTGTTTTTT.

This chain links TRBV11-2 with TRBJ2-4; D remains unclear. The CDR3 covers 13 residues. Germline V CDR1 and CDR2: SGHAT, FQNNGV. V was pared by 5 bases and J by 6 bases, with 11 bases between. CDR3 amino acids: CASSPDPANIQYF. CDR3 DNA: TGTGCCAGCAGCCCTGACCCGGCAAACATTCAGTACTTC.

This clonotype was counted a few times. This chain connects TRBV28 to TRBJ2-7, with TRBD1 matching over 10 bases. The J segment lost 6 bases and the V segment lost 4 bases, leaving 12 bases of the junction unmatched. The germline V gene has CDR1 MDHEN and CDR2 SYDVKM. The CDR3 is 16 residues long. This chain's CDR3 is CASSSPPGTGVSEQYF. Here the CDR3 DNA reads TGTGCCAGCAGTTCCCCGCCCGGGACAGGGGTTAGCGAGCAGTACTTC.

In its sample, this clonotype was seen many times. The V gene is TRBV5-1, the J gene TRBJ2-2, with D possibly matching TRBD2 (6 bases). Germline loops: CDR1 SGHRS, CDR2 YFSETQ. The V and J ends lost 0 bases and 4 bases respectively, with 10 bases between them. The CDR3 has 15 residues. The chain's CDR3 is CASSLGSSGTGELFF. Here the CDR3 DNA reads TGCGCCAGCAGCTTGGGGAGTAGCGGCACCGGGGAGCTGTTTTTT.

This clonotype was counted many times. The chain links TRBV5-1 to TRBJ2-3, with 13 bases fitting TRBD2. Germline CDR1 SGHRS, CDR2 YFSETQ. CDR3 length: 19 amino acids. Unmatched junction bases numbered 18, after V lost 4 bases and J lost 7 bases. CDR3 region: CASSQPRLAGGPVGNTQYF. The CDR3, as DNA: TGCGCCAGCAGCCAGCCACGACTAGCGGGAGGTCCGGTGGGTAATACGCAGTATTTT.